One and the same sample provided the 29 T cell receptor beta chains below, sequenced in a study of regulatory T cells in long-lasting Graves disease. With iRepertoire HTBI primers and Arm-PCR of CDR3 regions, TCR beta libraries were built. TCRdb itself ran the multiplex PCR reads through MiXCR, one entry per CDR3 protein. This sample carries 400,000 to 500,000 distinct CDR3 sequences, 14% of them seen once, and the ten largest clones take approximately 15%. The time point: newly diagnosed GD, antithyroid drugs for less than 3 months. Extracted RNA from PBMCs served as the source of the TCR library. The sample was also reused in another study, on T cells in Graves' hyperthyroidism and ophthalmopathy.

This specimen was peripheral blood mononuclear cells (PBMCs), taken at new diagnosis, from a patient treated with antithyroid drugs. Receptors were obtained from a woman between 50 and 59 years old with Graves disease.

V usage is TRBV28 and J usage is TRBJ2-7; a weak D match, TRBD2 (5 bases). The germline V gene has CDR1 MDHEN and CDR2 SYDVKM. The CDR3 has 11 amino acids. This CDR3 is CVTSGSYEQYF. DNA of the CDR3: TGTGTCACCTCGGGGAGCTACGAGCAGTACTTC. The complete variable domain, with remaining parts taken from reference TRBV28 and TRBJ2-7, reads DVKVTQSSRYLVKRTGEKVFLECVQDMDHENMFWYRQDPGLGLRLIYFSYDVKMKEKGDIPEGYSVSREKKERFSLILESASTNQTSMYLCVTSGSYEQYFGPGTRLTVT.

This clonotype was counted many times. The chain has TRBV6-1 and TRBJ2-1; D possibly corresponds to TRBD2 (5 bases). The ends were cut back, 6 bases at V and 12 bases at J, with 15 bases in the middle. Germline CDR1 is MNHNS and CDR2 is SASEGT. The CDR3 has 12 amino acids. CDR3 protein: CASSRPDGVQFF. DNA of the CDR3: TGTGCCAGCAGCCGTCCGGACGGGGTGCAGTTCTTC.

This clonotype has ten or more counts. J is TRBJ2-1 and V is TRBV14; TRBD2 agrees at 10 bases. Trimming removed 5 bases from V and 6 bases from J; junction bases left unmatched: 4. Germline CDR1 is SGHDN and CDR2 is FVKESK. This CDR3 comprises 14 residues. CDR3 DNA sequence: TGTGCCAGCAGCTGGCTAGCGGGAGTCAATGAGCAGTTCTTC. This encodes CASSWLAGVNEQFF.

Ten or more counts support this clonotype. J is TRBJ2-5 and V is TRBV9; TRBD2 aligns across 13 bases. The end of the DNA fits TRBJ2-1 better, so the J call may be wrong. In germline, CDR1 is SGDLS, CDR2 YYNGEE. The CDR3 has 15 residues. Here the CDR3 reads CASGAGTSGMGEQFF. As DNA, the CDR3 is TGTGCCAGCGGCGCCGGGACTAGCGGGATGGGAGAGCAGTTCTTC.

Concerning this clonotype itself: This may be a read error: a much more frequent sequence differs by one nucleotide. The conserved phenylalanine or tryptophan normally closing the CDR3 is absent here, so this likely arose from a read error. V and J are TRBV3-1 and TRBJ2-7; 8 positions match TRBD1. The V and J ends lost 1 base and 1 base, in that order; junction bases with no gene match: 6. This CDR3 is built from 16 residues. Germline V gives CDR1 LGHDT, CDR2 YNNKEL (reference sequence). The CDR3 DNA sequence: TGTGCCAGCAGCCAAGTGGAGCAGGGGGCGTCCTACGAGCAGTACTTA. Amino acids: CASSQVEQGASYEQYL.

This clonotype was seen a few times. The chain is built from TRBV6-2 or TRBV6-3 and TRBJ2-6; D is perhaps TRBD1 or TRBD2 (5 bases each). The CDR3 has 14 amino acids. CDR1 and CDR2 (germline): MNHEY, SVGEGT. Trimming left V 2 bases short and J 9 bases short, with 11 bases between. The CDR3 DNA sequence: TGTGCCAGCAGTTACCGAAGGGACGTCAACGTCCTGACTTTC. It yields the protein CASSYRRDVNVLTF.

In its sample, this clonotype was seen many times. The chain links TRBV12-3 or TRBV12-4 to TRBJ2-5, with 10 bases aligning to TRBD2. CDR3 length equals 15 residues. V trimming: 2 bases; J trimming: 4 bases; junction bases outside the gene matches: 4. The CDR3 sequence is CASSLTLAGAETQYF. The DNA of the CDR3 is TGTGCCAGCAGTTTAACCCTAGCGGGAGCAGAGACCCAGTACTTC.

The chain couples TRBV24-1 to TRBJ2-3; the match to TRBD2 covers 10 bases. CDR1 and CDR2 from the germline V gene are KGHDR and SFDVKD. The trim removed 5 bases at V and 1 base at J, leaving 8 bases unmatched. This CDR3 spans 17 amino acids. CDR3 nucleotides: TGTGCCACCAGTGGCAATCCCGGGACTAGCGGCACAGATACGCAGTATTTT. It specifies CATSGNPGTSGTDTQYF.

This clonotype was seen ten or more times. This chain connects TRBV5-1 to TRBJ1-1, with a weak D call TRBD1 (6 bases). CDR3 length: 14 amino acids. V was pared by 6 bases and J by 5 bases, with 17 bases between. Per the germline V gene, CDR1 is SGHRS and CDR2 is YFSETQ. CDR3 DNA sequence: TGCGCCAGCACCCCTACAGGGACCCGGACTGAAGCTTTCTTT. This gives the protein CASTPTGTRTEAFF.

This chain connects TRBV9 to TRBJ1-1; possibly TRBD1 for D (6 bases). V shed 0 bases and J shed 7 bases, with 13 bases lying between them. The CDR3 totals 14 residues. The germline gives CDR1 SGDLS, CDR2 YYNGEE. CDR3 region: CASSVGSGADEAFF. The CDR3 region has the DNA TGTGCCAGCAGCGTAGGGTCAGGGGCCGATGAAGCTTTCTTT.

The chain uses TRBV29-1 and TRBJ2-3; possibly TRBD1 or TRBD2 for D (5 bases each). TRBJ2-7 matches the DNA end more closely, so the J call is doubtful. Germline V gene sequence: CDR1 SQVTM, CDR2 ANQGSEA. CDR3 length equals 14 residues. The CDR3 here is CSVGLRGELYEQYF. The CDR3 DNA reads TGCAGCGTTGGTCTGAGGGGAGAATTATACGAGCAGTACTTC.

The table lists this clonotype with many counts. The chain combines TRBV20-1 with TRBJ2-7, with TRBD1 matching 9 bases. Losses at the gene ends were 4 bases for V and 3 bases for J; bases not matched to a gene: 10. CDR1 DFQATT and CDR2 SNEGSKA come from the germline V gene (reference sequence). This CDR3 spans 15 amino acids. The CDR3: CSAMDPGQGYYEQYF. DNA of the CDR3: TGCAGTGCTATGGACCCGGGACAGGGTTACTACGAGCAGTACTTC.

The CDR3 sequence is CASSLWALKETQYF. The CDR3 DNA reads TGCGCCAGCAGCTTGTGGGCCCTCAAAGAGACCCAGTACTTC. The rearrangement links TRBV5-1 to TRBJ2-5; D gene unclear. This CDR3 region has 14 residues. The germline gives CDR1 SGHRS, CDR2 YFSETQ. Trimming removed 1 base from V and 3 bases from J, with 10 bases in between.

A word on this clonotype: A far larger clone is one nucleotide away, so this likely arose from a read error. The chain recombines TRBV6-5 with TRBJ2-7; no clear D. V was pared by 2 bases and J by 0 bases, with 5 bases between. The germline V gene encodes CDR1 MNHEY and CDR2 SVGAGI. CDR3 size: 13 residues. The CDR3 reads CASSYEYSYEQYF. CDR3 coding DNA: TGTGCCAGCAGTTACGAATACTCCTACGAGCAGTACTTC.

This clonotype has only a few counts. This rearrangement joins TRBV4-1 to TRBJ2-1; TRBD1 matches at 7 bases. The CDR3 spans 17 residues. Germline V gives CDR1 MGHRA, CDR2 YSYEKL. V was pared by 1 base and J by 0 bases, with 6 bases of the junction left unmatched. The CDR3, as DNA: TGCGCCAGCAGCCAAGGACAGGGCGCCGTCTCCTACAATGAGCAGTTCTTC. Its translation: CASSQGQGAVSYNEQFF.

The chain is built from TRBV9 and TRBJ2-5, with D possibly matching TRBD1 (6 bases). Trimming cost V 0 bases and J 1 base, with 13 bases left between them. Germline-derived CDR1 and CDR2 are SGDLS and YYNGEE. The CDR3 spans 16 residues. As DNA, the CDR3 is TGTGCCAGCAGCGTAGGGATCAGGGGTGGCCAAGAGACCCAGTACTTC. Protein: CASSVGIRGGQETQYF.

This clonotype was seen only a few times. V is TRBV18 and J is TRBJ2-7, with TRBD2 matching over 10 bases. This CDR3 has 15 amino acids. The germline gives CDR1 KGHSH, CDR2 LQKENI. V lost 5 bases and J lost 3; bases outside the gene matches: 7. The CDR3 nucleotides are TGTGCCAGCTCATCCACTAGCGGGACCGTCTACGAGCAGTACTTC. Encoded protein: CASSSTSGTVYEQYF.

In its sample, this clonotype was seen many times. The chain links TRBV16 to TRBJ1-1; 10 nucleotides line up with TRBD1. V was pared by 5 bases and J by 4 bases, with 7 bases of the junction left unmatched. Germline values: CDR1 KGHSY, CDR2 FQNENV. The length of the CDR3 is 15 residues. The DNA of the CDR3 is TGTGCCAGCAGCGCGACAGGGGGCAGAGGCACTGAAGCTTTCTTT. Its protein product is CASSATGGRGTEAFF.

This sequence joins TRBV7-9 and TRBJ2-2, with D possibly being TRBD2 (6 bases). Trimming stripped 7 bases from V and 5 bases from J, with 11 bases between. The CDR3 runs 13 residues. Germline V gene data show CDR1 as SEHNR and CDR2 as FQNEAQ (reference sequence). CDR3 loop: CASTGSSTGELFF. CDR3 bases: TGTGCCAGCACCGGGAGTTCAACCGGGGAGCTGTTTTTT.

The sample holds many counts of this clonotype. This chain links TRBV6-1 with TRBJ1-6, with a weak D call TRBD1 (6 bases). The CDR3 extends over 15 amino acids. Germline V gene data show CDR1 as MNHNS and CDR2 as SASEGT. The V and J ends lost 2 bases and 6 bases respectively, with 11 bases between them. CDR3 amino acids: CASSEQGRFNSPLHF. For the CDR3, the DNA is TGTGCCAGCAGTGAACAGGGGCGCTTTAATTCACCCCTCCACTTT.

There are a few counts of this clonotype. This chain connects TRBV3-1 to TRBJ1-1, with D possibly matching TRBD1 (5 bases). This CDR3 has 17 amino acids. The V and J ends lost 4 bases and 0 bases respectively, with 18 bases between them. CDR1 is LGHDT and CDR2 is YNNKEL in the germline V gene (reference sequence). The DNA for the CDR3 is TGTGCCAGCAGCCTGGAGGGACCTGGGTCAATGAACACTGAAGCTTTCTTT. Residues: CASSLEGPGSMNTEAFF.

This clonotype was counted at least ten times. The chain is built from TRBV24-1 and TRBJ2-1, with 7 bases fitting TRBD2. The CDR3 contains 14 residues. V was pared by 0 bases and J by 6 bases, with 1 base of the junction left unmatched. Germline lookup yields CDR1 KGHDR and CDR2 SFDVKD. DNA of the CDR3: TGTGCCACCAGTGATTTGAGCGGGATCAATGAGCAGTTCTTC. Translated, it gives CATSDLSGINEQFF.

V and J are TRBV7-2 and TRBJ2-1; D is possibly TRBD2 (5 bases). Trimming left V 1 base short and J 14 bases short, with 24 bases between. The CDR3 covers 16 residues. From germline, CDR1 is SGHTA and CDR2 FQGNSA. The CDR3 DNA reads TGTGCCAGCAGCTTAGGGCCCGGACGGGAAGGGAGAGAGGAGTTCTTC. Translating gives CASSLGPGREGREEFF.

The chain joins TRBV6-2 or TRBV6-3 to TRBJ2-4, with a weak D call TRBD2 (5 bases). The CDR3 extends over 16 amino acids. The V and J ends lost 0 bases and 0 bases respectively, with 9 bases between them. Germline values: CDR1 MNHEY, CDR2 SVGEGT. The CDR3 DNA reads as TGTGCCAGCAGTTACTCGCCCGGGATAGCCAAAAACATTCAGTACTTC. It translates to CASSYSPGIAKNIQYF.

This clonotype was counted many times. The chain combines TRBV30 with TRBJ2-1; TRBD2 matches at 12 bases. Germline V gene data show CDR1 as GTSNPN and CDR2 as SVGIG (reference sequence). J was trimmed by 4 bases and V by 0 bases; bases with no gene match: 7. The CDR3 runs 17 residues. The CDR3 nucleotides read TGTGCCTGGAGTGTACGTAGGACTAGCGGGAAGTACAATGAGCAGTTCTTC. Protein sequence: CAWSVRRTSGKYNEQFF.

This chain connects TRBV19 to TRBJ2-1, with TRBD2 identical over 9 bases. J gave up 2 bases and V 9 bases, and 11 bases lay outside the gene matches. Germline assignment: CDR1 LNHDA and CDR2 SQIVND (reference sequence). The CDR3 has 16 amino acids. Written as DNA, the CDR3 is TGTGCCAGCACCCCGACTAGCGGAGACCCCTACAATGAGCAGTTCTTC. It encodes CASTPTSGDPYNEQFF.

This clonotype was picked up many times. The genes are TRBV12-3 or TRBV12-4 and TRBJ2-7; TRBD2 aligns across 7 bases. Trimming removed 2 bases from V and 4 bases from J; junction bases left unmatched: 5. The CDR3 totals 14 residues. CDR3 amino acids: CASSLRRERYEQYF. The CDR3 nucleotides are TGTGCCAGCAGTTTACGGCGGGAGCGGTACGAGCAGTACTTC.

This clonotype appeared many times. The J gene is TRBJ2-2, the V gene TRBV2; TRBD1 aligns across 8 bases. The V gene's germline CDR1 is SNHLY and CDR2 FYNNEI. The CDR3 has 15 amino acids. The trim removed 3 bases at V and 6 bases at J, leaving 6 bases unmatched. The DNA of the CDR3 is TGTGCCAGCAGTGACGCAGGGGGCCTCGCCGGGGAGCTGTTTTTT. This codes for CASSDAGGLAGELFF. Drawing the rest from reference TRBV2 and TRBJ2-2, the complete variable domain is EPEVTQTPSHQVTQMGQEVILRCVPISNHLYFYWYRQILGQKVEFLVSFYNNEISEKSEIFDDQFSVERPDGSNFTLKIRSTKLEDSAMYFCASSDAGGLAGELFFGEGSRLTVL.

This clonotype turned up a few times. The chain links TRBV5-1 to TRBJ2-3; D not certain. Trimming took 10 bases from V and 3 from J, leaving 6 bases between them. Germline V CDR1 and CDR2: SGHRS, YFSETQ. The CDR3 is made up of 10 amino acids. The CDR3 DNA reads as TGCGCCGGAAGAACAGATACGCAGTATTTT. It yields the protein CAGRTDTQYF.